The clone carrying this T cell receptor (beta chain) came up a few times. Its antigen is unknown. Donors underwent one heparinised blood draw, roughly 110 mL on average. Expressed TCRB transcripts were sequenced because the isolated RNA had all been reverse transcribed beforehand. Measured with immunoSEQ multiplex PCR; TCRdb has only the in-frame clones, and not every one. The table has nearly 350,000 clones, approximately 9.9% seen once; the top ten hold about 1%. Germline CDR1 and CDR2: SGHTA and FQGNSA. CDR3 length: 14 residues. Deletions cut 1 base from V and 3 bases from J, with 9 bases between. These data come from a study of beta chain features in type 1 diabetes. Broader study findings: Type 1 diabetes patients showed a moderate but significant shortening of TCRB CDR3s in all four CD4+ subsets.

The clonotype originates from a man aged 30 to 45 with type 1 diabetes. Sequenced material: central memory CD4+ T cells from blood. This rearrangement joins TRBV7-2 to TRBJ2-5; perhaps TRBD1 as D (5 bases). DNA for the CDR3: TGTGCCAGCAGCTTAGACAGGACGGAAGAGACCCAGTACTTC. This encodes CASSLDRTEETQYF.